The rows below give T cell receptor beta chains drawn from one sample of a study of a mutant IDH1 vaccine in newly diagnosed glioma. The antigens these receptors bind are not known. The protocol was immunoSEQ multiplex PCR, while the TCRdb copy is restricted to in-frame clones and leaves out a portion. The sample has around 100,000 clones, 85% to 90% seen once. The source was PBMCs, collected from a glioma patient whose treatment included an IDH1 peptide vaccine. These receptors were taken from a woman aged 45-65 years with glioma. Both conserved end residues are part of each CDR3. Fields, in order: D gene, V gene, J gene, clone size, CDR3 protein, CDR3 DNA. D genes are given only for firm matches. Expanded clones get a size class; other rows say once, few or many, or leave the size out.

d_gene: TRBD1
v_gene: TRBV5-1
j_gene: TRBJ1-3
abundance: -
CDR3aa: CASRPGGVGNTIYF
CDR3nt: TGCGCCAGCAGACCAGGGGGCGTTGGAAACACCATATATTTT

d_gene: -
v_gene: TRBV11-2
j_gene: TRBJ2-2
abundance: -
CDR3aa: CASSLAGSRTGELFF
CDR3nt: TGTGCCAGCAGCTTGGCGGGATCGAGAACCGGGGAGCTGTTTTTT

d_gene: -
v_gene: TRBV6-5
j_gene: TRBJ2-1
abundance: -
CDR3aa: CASSPRAGSYNEQFF
CDR3nt: TGTGCCAGCAGTCCCAGAGCGGGCTCCTACAATGAGCAGTTCTTC

d_gene: -
v_gene: TRBV6-6
j_gene: TRBJ2-3
abundance: -
CDR3aa: CASLRFTNGDTQYF
CDR3nt: TGTGCCAGCCTAAGATTTACAAACGGAGATACGCAGTATTTT

d_gene: -
v_gene: TRBV10-2
j_gene: TRBJ1-1
abundance: -
CDR3aa: CASSLYGTEAFF
CDR3nt: TGCGCCAGCAGTTTATACGGGACTGAAGCTTTCTTT

d_gene: TRBD2
v_gene: TRBV30
j_gene: TRBJ2-1
abundance: -
CDR3aa: CAWTRGGGTSGSHNEQFF
CDR3nt: TGTGCCTGGACTAGAGGGGGGGGGACTAGCGGGAGTCATAATGAGCAGTTCTTC

d_gene: -
v_gene: TRBV5-1
j_gene: TRBJ2-1
abundance: -
CDR3aa: CASSFGLPNNEQFF
CDR3nt: TGCGCCAGCAGCTTTGGACTACCTAACAATGAGCAGTTCTTC

d_gene: -
v_gene: TRBV6-5
j_gene: TRBJ2-7
abundance: -
CDR3aa: CASRRTGIHEQYF
CDR3nt: TGTGCCAGCAGGCGAACAGGAATCCACGAGCAGTACTTC

d_gene: -
v_gene: TRBV19
j_gene: TRBJ1-1
abundance: once
CDR3aa: CASSIVGSTEAFF
CDR3nt: TGTGCCAGTAGTATAGTAGGGTCTACTGAAGCTTTCTTT

d_gene: -
v_gene: TRBV2
j_gene: TRBJ1-2
abundance: few
CDR3aa: CASSPQGRDYGYTF
CDR3nt: TGTGCCAGCAGTCCACAGGGACGGGACTATGGCTACACCTTC

d_gene: TRBD2
v_gene: TRBV13
j_gene: TRBJ2-2
abundance: -
CDR3aa: CASSTTSGRAGELFF
CDR3nt: TGTGCCAGCAGCACAACTAGCGGGAGGGCCGGGGAGCTGTTTTTT

d_gene: -
v_gene: TRBV27
j_gene: TRBJ2-7
abundance: -
CDR3aa: CATADGFYEQYF
CDR3nt: TGTGCCACCGCGGACGGGTTCTACGAGCAGTACTTC

d_gene: TRBD1
v_gene: TRBV30
j_gene: TRBJ2-7
abundance: -
CDR3aa: CAWTGGHEQYF
CDR3nt: TGTGCCTGGACAGGGGGCCACGAGCAGTACTTC

d_gene: -
v_gene: TRBV5-4
j_gene: TRBJ2-2
abundance: -
CDR3aa: CASSLYRTDNTGELFF
CDR3nt: TGTGCCAGCAGCTTGTATCGGACAGACAACACCGGGGAGCTGTTTTTT

d_gene: TRBD2
v_gene: TRBV10-3
j_gene: TRBJ2-3
abundance: -
CDR3aa: CANGGLADRTDTQYF
CDR3nt: TGTGCCAACGGAGGACTAGCGGATCGCACAGATACGCAGTATTTT

d_gene: -
v_gene: TRBV9
j_gene: TRBJ2-3
abundance: -
CDR3aa: CASSVSRVQSTDTQYF
CDR3nt: TGTGCCAGCAGCGTATCTCGGGTCCAGAGCACAGATACGCAGTATTTT

d_gene: -
v_gene: TRBV6-5
j_gene: TRBJ2-7
abundance: few
CDR3aa: CASSSPQEVNFYEQYF
CDR3nt: TGTGCCAGCAGTTCTCCGCAGGAGGTGAACTTCTACGAGCAGTACTTC

d_gene: -
v_gene: TRBV20-1
j_gene: TRBJ2-1
abundance: once
CDR3aa: CSANYNEQFF
CDR3nt: TGCAGTGCTAATTACAATGAGCAGTTCTTC

d_gene: -
v_gene: TRBV28
j_gene: TRBJ1-5
abundance: -
CDR3aa: CASSLFNQPQHF
CDR3nt: TGTGCCAGCAGTTTATTCAATCAGCCCCAGCATTTT

d_gene: -
v_gene: TRBV5-5
j_gene: TRBJ2-7
abundance: few
CDR3aa: CASSLASYEQYF
CDR3nt: TGTGCCAGCAGCTTGGCGAGCTACGAGCAGTACTTC

d_gene: -
v_gene: TRBV6-1
j_gene: TRBJ1-1
abundance: few
CDR3aa: CASSYTGNTEAFF
CDR3nt: TGTGCCAGCAGCTACACAGGGAACACTGAAGCTTTCTTT

d_gene: TRBD1
v_gene: TRBV11-3
j_gene: TRBJ2-2
abundance: -
CDR3aa: CASSLGQGRTGELFF
CDR3nt: TGTGCCAGCAGCTTAGGACAGGGGAGGACCGGGGAGCTGTTTTTT

d_gene: -
v_gene: TRBV6-1
j_gene: TRBJ2-2
abundance: few
CDR3aa: CASSEAPWTGELFF
CDR3nt: TGTGCCAGCAGTGAAGCCCCATGGACCGGGGAGCTGTTTTTT

d_gene: -
v_gene: TRBV7-2
j_gene: TRBJ2-1
abundance: -
CDR3aa: CASSPRVYNEQFF
CDR3nt: TGTGCCAGCAGCCCCAGGGTTTACAATGAGCAGTTCTTC

d_gene: -
v_gene: TRBV30
j_gene: TRBJ1-1
abundance: few
CDR3aa: CAWEDTEAFF
CDR3nt: TGTGCCTGGGAGGACACTGAAGCTTTCTTT

d_gene: TRBD2
v_gene: TRBV9
j_gene: TRBJ2-5
abundance: -
CDR3aa: CASSVGLTSGRAVVETQYF
CDR3nt: TGTGCCAGCAGCGTAGGCCTCACTAGCGGGAGGGCCGTCGTGGAGACCCAGTACTTC

d_gene: TRBD2
v_gene: TRBV6-1
j_gene: TRBJ2-1
abundance: -
CDR3aa: CASSGTSGSSYNEQFF
CDR3nt: TGTGCCAGCAGTGGGACTAGCGGGAGTTCCTACAATGAGCAGTTCTTC

d_gene: TRBD2
v_gene: TRBV2
j_gene: TRBJ2-3
abundance: -
CDR3aa: CASGTGLAGDTQYF
CDR3nt: TGTGCCTCCGGGACGGGACTAGCGGGAGATACGCAGTATTTT

d_gene: -
v_gene: TRBV5-4
j_gene: TRBJ2-5
abundance: -
CDR3aa: CASSPDQETQYF
CDR3nt: TGTGCCAGCAGCCCGGACCAAGAGACCCAGTACTTC

d_gene: -
v_gene: TRBV7-2
j_gene: TRBJ2-7
abundance: -
CDR3aa: CASSALTSYEQYF
CDR3nt: TGTGCCAGCAGCGCCTTGACTTCCTACGAGCAGTACTTC

d_gene: TRBD2
v_gene: TRBV18
j_gene: TRBJ2-1
abundance: few
CDR3aa: CASSPPRSGASVEQFF
CDR3nt: TGTGCCAGCTCACCACCGAGGAGCGGGGCTAGCGTAGAGCAGTTCTTC

d_gene: -
v_gene: TRBV12-5
j_gene: TRBJ1-5
abundance: -
CDR3aa: CASGLDGTNQPQHF
CDR3nt: TGTGCTAGTGGTTTAGACGGAACCAATCAGCCCCAGCATTTT

d_gene: TRBD1
v_gene: TRBV9
j_gene: TRBJ2-3
abundance: -
CDR3aa: CASSLLRGTGGRTDTQYF
CDR3nt: TGTGCCAGCAGCTTACTCCGGGGGACAGGGGGCCGGACAGATACGCAGTATTTT

d_gene: TRBD1
v_gene: TRBV9
j_gene: TRBJ1-2
abundance: few
CDR3aa: CASSPGQGFGYTF
CDR3nt: TGTGCCAGCAGCCCGGGACAGGGATTTGGCTACACCTTC

d_gene: TRBD1
v_gene: TRBV6-6
j_gene: TRBJ1-4
abundance: -
CDR3aa: CASSYSSRTGLEKLFF
CDR3nt: TGTGCCAGCAGTTACTCGAGTAGGACAGGCCTTGAAAAACTGTTTTTT

d_gene: -
v_gene: TRBV7-9
j_gene: TRBJ2-5
abundance: -
CDR3aa: CASSSGPEYF
CDR3nt: TGTGCCAGCAGCTCCGGGCCTGAGTACTTC

d_gene: TRBD2
v_gene: TRBV10-3
j_gene: TRBJ2-1
abundance: -
CDR3aa: CAILSGAGGGNNEQFF
CDR3nt: TGTGCCATCCTCTCCGGGGCGGGAGGGGGCAACAATGAGCAGTTCTTC

d_gene: -
v_gene: TRBV25-1
j_gene: TRBJ1-1
abundance: -
CDR3aa: CASSEYPGEAFF
CDR3nt: TGTGCCAGCAGTGAATATCCAGGGGAAGCTTTCTTT

d_gene: TRBD1
v_gene: TRBV13
j_gene: TRBJ2-7
abundance: -
CDR3aa: CASSPRDRGLVEQYF
CDR3nt: TGTGCCAGCAGCCCCCGGGACAGGGGGCTTGTCGAGCAGTACTTC

d_gene: -
v_gene: TRBV30
j_gene: TRBJ2-7
abundance: -
CDR3aa: CAWSETGFTYEQYF
CDR3nt: TGTGCCTGGAGTGAAACAGGTTTTACCTACGAGCAGTACTTC

d_gene: -
v_gene: TRBV5-1
j_gene: TRBJ2-1
abundance: -
CDR3aa: CASSLGPAYNEQFF
CDR3nt: TGCGCCAGCAGCTTGGGGCCGGCCTACAATGAGCAGTTCTTC

d_gene: -
v_gene: TRBV6-5
j_gene: TRBJ2-3
abundance: -
CDR3aa: CASRPTEGEADTQYF
CDR3nt: TGTGCCAGCAGACCGACTGAGGGGGAGGCAGATACGCAGTATTTT

d_gene: TRBD2
v_gene: TRBV28
j_gene: TRBJ2-1
abundance: -
CDR3aa: CASSLRGLAGLFF
CDR3nt: TGTGCCAGCAGTTTAAGGGGACTAGCGGGTCTGTTCTTC

d_gene: -
v_gene: TRBV9
j_gene: TRBJ2-3
abundance: -
CDR3aa: CASSVDQEWTDTQYF
CDR3nt: TGTGCCAGCAGCGTAGATCAGGAGTGGACAGATACGCAGTATTTT

d_gene: TRBD1
v_gene: TRBV27
j_gene: TRBJ2-7
abundance: -
CDR3aa: CASSSQVRTGATYEQYF
CDR3nt: TGTGCCAGCAGTTCCCAAGTCCGGACAGGGGCCACCTACGAGCAGTACTTC

d_gene: -
v_gene: TRBV27
j_gene: TRBJ2-3
abundance: once
CDR3aa: CASSPRGSDTQYF
CDR3nt: TGTGCCAGCAGTCCTAGGGGATCAGATACGCAGTATTTT

d_gene: -
v_gene: TRBV7-2
j_gene: TRBJ2-2
abundance: -
CDR3aa: CASNRITGELFF
CDR3nt: TGTGCCAGCAATCGGATCACCGGGGAGCTGTTTTTT

d_gene: TRBD1
v_gene: TRBV5-1
j_gene: TRBJ1-1
abundance: -
CDR3aa: CASSLVDRGLGEAFF
CDR3nt: TGCGCCAGCAGCTTGGTCGACAGGGGTCTAGGTGAAGCTTTCTTT

d_gene: TRBD1
v_gene: TRBV18
j_gene: TRBJ2-2
abundance: -
CDR3aa: CASSPDRVTGELFF
CDR3nt: TGTGCCAGCTCACCGGACAGGGTGACCGGGGAGCTGTTTTTT

d_gene: -
v_gene: TRBV18
j_gene: TRBJ1-4
abundance: -
CDR3aa: CASSWNVWEKLFF
CDR3nt: TGTGCCAGCTCGTGGAATGTTTGGGAAAAACTGTTTTTT

d_gene: -
v_gene: TRBV9
j_gene: TRBJ1-1
abundance: -
CDR3aa: CASSAPGHSNTEAFF
CDR3nt: TGTGCCAGCAGCGCACCGGGACACTCAAACACTGAAGCTTTCTTT

d_gene: -
v_gene: TRBV19
j_gene: TRBJ1-4
abundance: -
CDR3aa: CASSIPTAGSNEKLFF
CDR3nt: TGTGCCAGTAGTATTCCGACTGCGGGATCTAATGAAAAACTGTTTTTT

d_gene: TRBD2
v_gene: TRBV10-1
j_gene: TRBJ2-1
abundance: -
CDR3aa: CASSAGLAGSNEQFF
CDR3nt: TGCGCCAGCAGTGCGGGACTAGCGGGTTCCAATGAGCAGTTCTTC

d_gene: TRBD1
v_gene: TRBV29-1
j_gene: TRBJ2-7
abundance: once
CDR3aa: CSVRQGSYEQYF
CDR3nt: TGCAGCGTGAGACAGGGGTCCTACGAGCAGTACTTC